What follows are 5 T cell receptor beta chains derived from one specimen sequenced in a study of regulatory T cells in long-lasting Graves disease. Time point specified: persistent/refractory GD, antithyroid drugs over 5 years with positive TRAb. Extracted PBMC RNA gave rise to the TCR library. iRepertoire HTBI primers and Arm-PCR of CDR3 regions built TCR beta libraries. TCRdb passed the multiplex PCR reads through MiXCR, listing each CDR3 protein once. Found here are a few hundred thousand distinct CDR3 sequences, roughly a quarter of them singletons; the top ten hold over 25%. The specimen was peripheral blood mononuclear cells (PBMCs), collected when the disease was refractory, from a patient treated with antithyroid drugs. All receptors come from a female donor with Graves disease.

This clonotype was counted between two and nine times. The chain combines TRBV9 with TRBJ1-2; weak D call: TRBD1 (6 bases). Germline V gene lookup returns CDR1 SGDLS and CDR2 YYNGEE. V dropped 0 bases and J dropped 1 base, with 16 bases sitting between them. The CDR3 consists of 17 residues. The CDR3 loop is CASSVAGVPTFNYGYTF. CDR3 nucleotide sequence: TGTGCCAGCAGCGTAGCAGGGGTCCCCACGTTTAACTATGGCTACACCTTC.

This clonotype was counted many times. V gene TRBV7-2 combines with J gene TRBJ1-2; tentatively, D is TRBD1 (6 bases). The V gene lost 6 bases and the J gene lost 8 bases, with 19 bases spanning the gap. The CDR3 extends over 14 amino acids. Germline lookup yields CDR1 SGHTA and CDR2 FQGNSA. The CDR3 reads CASSSDSVTAGYTF. CDR3 in DNA: TGTGCCAGCAGTTCGGACAGTGTAACGGCGGGCTACACCTTC.

This clonotype was found once. The chain recombines TRBV5-1 with TRBJ1-5; D may be TRBD1 (5 bases). This CDR3 spans 15 amino acids. Trimming removed 4 bases at V and 0 bases at J, with 11 bases between. The V gene's germline CDR1 is SGHRS and CDR2 YFSETQ. In DNA, the CDR3 is TGCGCCAGCAGCCCTGGACACAATAGCAATCAGCCCCAGCATTTT. Amino acid sequence: CASSPGHNSNQPQHF.

This clonotype was counted between two and nine times. The rearrangement links TRBV6-1 to TRBJ1-1, with D unclear. V gave up 10 bases and J gave up 4 bases, with 16 bases separating them. This CDR3 comprises 13 residues. Germline CDR1 MNHNS, CDR2 SASEGT. The CDR3 DNA sequence: TGTGCCACCTCTGGCAAAATGGGCACTGAAGCTTTCTTT. Its translation: CATSGKMGTEAFF.

This clonotype was counted at least ten times. This chain joins TRBV10-3 and TRBJ1-2; TRBD1 aligns across 8 bases. Germline V gene data show CDR1 as ENHRY and CDR2 as SYGVKD. Germline trimming cut 0 bases from V and 1 base from J; bases unmatched to any gene: 1. The CDR3 covers 15 residues. CDR3 region: CAISESTGVNYGYTF. In DNA, the CDR3 is TGTGCCATCAGTGAGTCGACAGGGGTTAACTATGGCTACACCTTC.